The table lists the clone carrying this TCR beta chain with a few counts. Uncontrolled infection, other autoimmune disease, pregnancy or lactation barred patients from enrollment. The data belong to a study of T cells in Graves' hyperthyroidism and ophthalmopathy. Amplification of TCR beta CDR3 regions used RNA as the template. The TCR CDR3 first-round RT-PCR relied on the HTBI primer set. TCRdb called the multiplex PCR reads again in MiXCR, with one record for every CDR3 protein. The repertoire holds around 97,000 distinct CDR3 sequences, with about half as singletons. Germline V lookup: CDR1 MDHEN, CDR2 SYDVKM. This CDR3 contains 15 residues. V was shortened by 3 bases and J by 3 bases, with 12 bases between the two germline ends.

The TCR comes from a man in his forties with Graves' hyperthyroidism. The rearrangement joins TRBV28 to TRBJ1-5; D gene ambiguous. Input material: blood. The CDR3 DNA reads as TGTGCCAGCAGTTTGATCTGGCATTTCAATCAGCCCCAGCATTTT. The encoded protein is CASSLIWHFNQPQHF.